A selection of T cell receptor beta chains follows, all from one sample in a study of a mutant IDH1 vaccine in newly diagnosed glioma. Profiling relied on immunoSEQ multiplex PCR, and the TCRdb table lists in-frame clones only, not all of them. The data show 60,000 to 75,000 clones, with 80% to 90% seen just once and approximately 4.5% held by the top ten. Specimen: peripheral blood mononuclear cells (PBMCs), collected from a glioma patient treated with radiotherapy, temozolomide or both. The receptors were gathered from a woman under 30 with glioma. Some clones in this sample may be carry-over from other donors' samples. Both conserved end residues are part of each CDR3. D genes are given only for firm matches. Part of the rows lack a size; the others show once, few, many or a class for expanded clones.

j_gene,len,d_gene,v_gene,abundance,CDR3nt,CDR3aa
TRBJ1-1,11,.,TRBV2,.,TGTGCCACCTGGGGGGGGACTGAAGCTTTCTTT,CATWGGTEAFF
TRBJ2-5,15,.,TRBV11-3,.,TGTGCCAGCAGCTTAGGGCGGCAGGGGAGCGAGACCCAGTACTTC,CASSLGRQGSETQYF
TRBJ2-1,14,.,TRBV7-9,.,TGTGCCAGCAGCCGGGAACTAGGGCGGGGTGAGCAGTTCTTC,CASSRELGRGEQFF
TRBJ2-1,14,.,TRBV6-1,.,TGTGCCAGCAGTAAACTGGGCGGGCACAATGAGCAGTTCTTC,CASSKLGGHNEQFF
TRBJ1-2,13,.,TRBV5-5,.,TGTGCCAGCAGCGGGAAACGAGACTATGGCTACACCTTC,CASSGKRDYGYTF
TRBJ1-1,15,.,TRBV14,.,TGTGCCAGCAGCCCTCCAGGAAACATGAACACTGAAGCTTTCTTT,CASSPPGNMNTEAFF
TRBJ2-5,15,TRBD2,TRBV5-1,.,TGCGCCAGCAGCACGGAAGGACTAGTCCAAGAGACCCAGTACTTC,CASSTEGLVQETQYF
TRBJ2-7,11,.,TRBV27,few,TGTGCCAGCAGTACCTCCTACGAGCAGTACTTC,CASSTSYEQYF
TRBJ2-7,12,.,TRBV10-3,once,TGTGCCATCAGCGCCTCCCCCTACGAGCAGTACTTC,CAISASPYEQYF
TRBJ1-4,14,.,TRBV28,.,TGTGCCAGCAGTTCGAGGGGGTTTAATGAAAAACTGTTTTTT,CASSSRGFNEKLFF
TRBJ2-3,17,TRBD2,TRBV7-3,.,TGTGCCAGCAGCTTAAACCCTAGCGGCCAGACGGCAGATACGCAGTATTTT,CASSLNPSGQTADTQYF
TRBJ2-1,15,TRBD2,TRBV19,.,TGTGCCAGTAGTATAGTAGGCGGGGGTCACAATGAGCAGTTCTTC,CASSIVGGGHNEQFF
TRBJ1-1,13,TRBD1,TRBV7-2,.,TGTGCCAGCAGCTTAGGGGACAGGGGTGAAGCTTTCTTT,CASSLGDRGEAFF
TRBJ1-2,12,.,TRBV7-2,few,TGTGCCAGCAGCTTACAGGGGTATGGCTACACCTTC,CASSLQGYGYTF
TRBJ2-3,15,.,TRBV9,.,TGTGCCAGCAGCGTAGCTTCCCTCCGCACAGATACGCAGTATTTT,CASSVASLRTDTQYF
TRBJ2-5,16,.,TRBV2,.,TGTGCCAGCAGTGAACCTGATCTAGCGACGCAAGAGACCCAGTACTTC,CASSEPDLATQETQYF
TRBJ2-7,14,.,TRBV11-3,.,TGTGCCAGCAGCTTAGATCCAGCCTCCTACGAGCAGTACTTC,CASSLDPASYEQYF
TRBJ1-1,17,TRBD1,TRBV7-9,once,TGTGCCAGCAGCTTAGAGAACAGGGCAGGGGGCGTCACTGAAGCTTTCTTT,CASSLENRAGGVTEAFF
TRBJ2-7,9,.,TRBV6-9,.,TGTGCCAGTTGCGCCGAGCAGTACTTC,CASCAEQYF
TRBJ1-2,12,.,TRBV5-1,few,TGCGCCAGCAGTTTGGACAGCTATGGCTACACCTTC,CASSLDSYGYTF
TRBJ1-2,12,.,TRBV9,few,TGTGCCAGCAGCCTCCGGTCGGACGGCTACACCTTC,CASSLRSDGYTF
TRBJ2-3,18,.,TRBV21-1,once,TGTGCCAGCAACAAGCCCGTACTTGGGGGATCCGGCACAGATACGCAGTATTTT,CASNKPVLGGSGTDTQYF
TRBJ2-3,15,.,TRBV9,.,TGTGCCAGCAGCGTAGAGGGCAGGGGCATAGATACGCAGTATTTT,CASSVEGRGIDTQYF
TRBJ2-7,18,.,TRBV27,.,TGTGCCAGCAGTTCCAGTCCCGGGACTTATGGTCGCTCCTACGAGCAGTACTTC,CASSSSPGTYGRSYEQYF
TRBJ2-7,14,TRBD1,TRBV6-6,.,TGTGCCAGCAGTTATCATACAGGGGGTTACGAGCAGTACTTC,CASSYHTGGYEQYF
TRBJ2-5,11,.,TRBV2,.,TGTGCCACCAGTCCCGAACAGACCCAGTACTTC,CATSPEQTQYF
TRBJ2-1,17,TRBD2,TRBV5-6,.,TGTGCCAGCAGCTTGGTGGTTGGCGGGGGGGCCCGGAATGAGCAGTTCTTC,CASSLVVGGGARNEQFF
TRBJ1-2,12,TRBD1,TRBV7-9,.,TGTGCCAGCAGCCCGACAGGGTTTGGCTACACCTTC,CASSPTGFGYTF
TRBJ1-4,15,.,TRBV6-5,few,TGTGCCAGCAGTTACTCGACAGGCTACCAGGAAAAACTGTTTTTT,CASSYSTGYQEKLFF
TRBJ2-7,16,.,TRBV11-2,.,TGTGCCAGCAGCTTAGAACTTGCGGCTCTAGGAGGCGAGCAGTACTTC,CASSLELAALGGEQYF
TRBJ2-3,13,TRBD1,TRBV30,.,TGTGCCTCGGACAGGGAGTTAGCAGATACGCAGTATTTT,CASDRELADTQYF
TRBJ1-5,14,.,TRBV27,.,TGTGCCAGCAGTTTCTTTATGGGCAGTCAGCCCCAGCATTTT,CASSFFMGSQPQHF
TRBJ1-5,14,TRBD1,TRBV19,.,TGTGCCAGTAGTAGCACAGGGGGGTGGGGGCCCCAGCATTTT,CASSSTGGWGPQHF
TRBJ2-7,16,TRBD2,TRBV7-7,.,TGTGCTAGCAGCCCGGGGCGGCTAGCGGGAGAATACGAGCAGTACTTC,CASSPGRLAGEYEQYF
TRBJ2-3,18,TRBD2,TRBV9,.,TGTGCCAGCAGCGGAAAAGGCCTAGCGGGACCTAGCACAGATACGCAGTATTTT,CASSGKGLAGPSTDTQYF
TRBJ1-4,15,.,TRBV7-2,.,TGTGCCAGCAGCCCCACTGGGGTACGGGGGGAAAAACTGTTTTTT,CASSPTGVRGEKLFF
TRBJ2-7,11,.,TRBV19,.,TGTGCCAGTAGTGACGGCTACGAGCAGTACTTC,CASSDGYEQYF
TRBJ2-2,17,.,TRBV10-2,.,TGCGCCAGCAGCCCGGTGGCGGGGGCCTTGAACACCGGGGAGCTGTTTTTT,CASSPVAGALNTGELFF
TRBJ1-1,15,.,TRBV13,.,TGTGCCAGCAGCGTCTATTCGGGGGGAGGGCCTGAAGCTTTCTTT,CASSVYSGGGPEAFF
TRBJ2-3,12,.,TRBV2,.,TGTGCCAGCAGCCAACCAACAGATACGCAGTATTTT,CASSQPTDTQYF
TRBJ1-1,14,.,TRBV27,.,TGTGCCAGCAGTTTAGGGAGGGGAGGGACTGAAGCTTTCTTT,CASSLGRGGTEAFF
TRBJ1-1,12,.,TRBV5-4,.,TGTGCCAGCAGCACCTTGGGGACTGAAGCTTTCTTT,CASSTLGTEAFF
TRBJ2-7,15,TRBD1,TRBV9,many,TGTGCCAGCAGCGCAATGGAACAGGGGGCGGGCGAGCAGTACTTC,CASSAMEQGAGEQYF
TRBJ1-5,15,.,TRBV6-6,.,TGTGCCAGCAAGAGGGGACACAATAGCAATCAGCCCCAGCATTTT,CASKRGHNSNQPQHF
TRBJ1-1,14,.,TRBV7-2,.,TGTGCCAGCAGCTTATCGGGGCGGAACACTGAAGCTTTCTTT,CASSLSGRNTEAFF
TRBJ1-5,16,.,TRBV29-1,.,TGCAGCGTTGACAGGGAAATAGAGGGTGGCTTTCAGCCCCAGCATTTT,CSVDREIEGGFQPQHF
TRBJ2-3,13,TRBD1,TRBV29-1,.,TGCAGCGCCGGGACAGGGGGCCAAGATACGCAGTATTTT,CSAGTGGQDTQYF
TRBJ1-1,14,.,TRBV19,once,TGTGCCAGTAGTTCACACAGGAGGAACACTGAAGCTTTCTTT,CASSSHRRNTEAFF
TRBJ1-1,14,TRBD1,TRBV7-9,.,TGTGCCAGCAGCTTCGCAGGGGGCGGCACTGAAGCTTTCTTT,CASSFAGGGTEAFF
TRBJ1-1,14,TRBD1,TRBV6-4,.,TGTGCCAGCACCCCGACAGGGGGAATTACTGAAGCTTTCTTT,CASTPTGGITEAFF